Each of the 18 T cell receptor beta chains below was sequenced from the same sample in a study of CD8 T cells in ankylosing spondylitis. TCRdb ran MiXCR on the 5' RACE reads and lists one entry per CDR3 protein. The sample consists of about 130,000 distinct CDR3 sequences, approximately 6.8% of them appearing once. The sequenced sample was blood, either unsorted or a sorted T cell fraction (not recorded which). The receptor source for this set is a male donor with ankylosing spondylitis or in good health (not recorded which).

Ten or more counts support this clonotype. The J gene is TRBJ1-1, the V gene TRBV7-8; perhaps TRBD1 as D (5 bases). This CDR3 has 15 residues. The V and J ends lost 1 base and 0 bases respectively, with 9 bases between them. Germline V CDR1 and CDR2: SGHVS, FQNEAQ. CDR3 nucleotides: TGTGCCAGCAGCTTAGGAGGGGCCCTGAACACTGAAGCTTTCTTT. This translates into CASSLGGALNTEAFF.

This clonotype was seen at least ten times. A read error may account for a junction end that differs from germline. This chain links TRBV11-2 with TRBJ2-7; D might be TRBD1 (6 bases). There are 15 residues in the CDR3. Germline CDR1 and CDR2: SGHAT and FQNNGV. CDR3 in amino acids: CASNLRPGHYYEQYF. In DNA, the CDR3 is TGTGCCAGCAACTTAAGACCGGGACACTACTACGAGCAGTACTTC.

This clonotype was seen a handful of times. This rearrangement joins TRBV12-3 or TRBV12-4 to TRBJ2-7; 9 bases are shared with TRBD1. After removal of 5 bases from V and 1 base from J, the junction contained 9 bases not matched to a gene. This CDR3 contains 16 residues. Written as DNA, the CDR3 is TGTGCCAGCAGTAAACCGGGACAGGGAGTTTCCTACGAGCAGTACTTC. Protein product: CASSKPGQGVSYEQYF.

This clonotype was recorded at least ten times. The V and J genes are TRBV20-1 and TRBJ2-3; 9 bases match TRBD2. V shed 6 bases and J 6 bases; nucleotides not matched to a gene: 13. Looked up from germline, CDR1 is DFQATT and CDR2 is SNEGSKA (reference sequence). The CDR3 is 15 amino acids. The chain's CDR3 is CSARLAALLGDTQYF. The CDR3, as DNA: TGCAGTGCCAGACTAGCGGCCCTCTTGGGGGATACGCAGTATTTT.

The table lists this clonotype with many counts. The V and J genes are TRBV20-1 and TRBJ1-1; D is unresolved. Trimming took 3 bases from V and 7 from J, leaving 6 bases between them. The length of the CDR3 is 10 residues. Germline lookup yields CDR1 DFQATT and CDR2 SNEGSKA (reference sequence). The CDR3 DNA is TGCAGTGCTAGCAAGCTTGAAGCTTTCTTT. This encodes CSASKLEAFF.

This clonotype has a count of ten or more. V usage is TRBV5-1 and J usage is TRBJ2-1; TRBD2 aligns across 14 bases. CDR1 SGHRS and CDR2 YFSETQ come from the germline V gene. This CDR3 has 15 residues. J lost 6 bases, V lost 4 bases, and 3 bases had no gene match. CDR3 in DNA: TGCGCCAGCAGCCAGGGACTAGCGGGAGCCAATGAGCAGTTCTTC. It codes for CASSQGLAGANEQFF.

This clonotype was recorded at least ten times. CDR3 nucleotides: TGCGCCAGCAGCTTATCACAGGGGTTAGATACGCAGTATTTT. Protein product: CASSLSQGLDTQYF. The chain joins TRBV5-1 to TRBJ2-3, with TRBD1 matching 7 bases. After removal of 2 bases from V and 5 bases from J, the junction contained 5 bases not matched to a gene. Germline CDR1 SGHRS, CDR2 YFSETQ. This CDR3 has 14 amino acids.

This clonotype was seen ten or more times. This chain links TRBV5-1 with TRBJ1-1; TRBD1 might be the D (6 bases). This CDR3 is built from 16 residues. Trimming left V 0 bases short and J 0 bases short, with 12 bases between. Germline V lookup: CDR1 SGHRS, CDR2 YFSETQ. As DNA, the CDR3 is TGCGCCAGCAGCTTGGCAACAGGGTTCATGAACACTGAAGCTTTCTTT. Translated: CASSLATGFMNTEAFF. The whole variable domain, remainder taken from reference TRBV5-1 and TRBJ1-1, is KAGVTQTPRYLIKTRGQQVTLSCSPISGHRSVSWYQQTPGQGLQFLFEYFSETQRNKGNFPGRFSGRQFSNSRSEMNVSTLELGDSALYLCASSLATGFMNTEAFFGQGTRLTVV.

By share, this clonotype counts as medium-sized. The gene calls are TRBV5-6 and TRBJ2-2, with a tentative D call TRBD1 (5 bases). The germline V gene has CDR1 SGHDT and CDR2 YYEEEE. Trimming pared 4 bases from V and 3 bases from J, leaving 10 bases between. This CDR3 contains 14 residues. The DNA for the CDR3 is TGTGCCAGCAGCGCCAAGGGGCACACCGGGGAGCTGTTTTTT. Its protein is CASSAKGHTGELFF.

This clonotype was recorded many times. The genes are TRBV5-1 and TRBJ1-2; D gene unclear. Per germline, CDR1 SGHRS and CDR2 YFSETQ. The CDR3 loop spans 11 amino acids. Between the trimmed V and J ends, which lost 4 bases and 5 bases, there was a span of 6 bases. CDR3 residues: CASSGNYGYTF. As DNA, the CDR3 is TGCGCCAGCAGCGGGAATTATGGCTACACCTTC.

A word on this clonotype: Its ends do not fully match the called genes, so a read error is possible. The genes are TRBV12-3 or TRBV12-4 and TRBJ1-3; possibly TRBD1 for D (6 bases). The CDR3 has 15 residues. CDR3 nucleotide sequence: TGTGCCAGCAGTCCCCGGACAGACTCTGAAAACACCATATATTTT. Residues: CASSPRTDSENTIYF.

This clonotype was observed at least ten times. The V and J genes are TRBV4-1 and TRBJ2-4; 11 bases map to TRBD2. The CDR3 totals 19 residues. From germline, CDR1 is MGHRA and CDR2 YSYEKL. V lost 2 bases to trimming and J lost 8 bases; unmatched junction nucleotides: 17. The CDR3 nucleotides are TGCGCCAGCAGCCAACGTTTTATCGGGACTAGCGGAGGGAGGGACATTCAGTACTTC. It yields the protein CASSQRFIGTSGGRDIQYF.

This chain joins TRBV18 and TRBJ2-2, with TRBD2 matching 8 bases. Germline CDR1 reads KGHSH; CDR2 reads LQKENI. After removal of 1 base from V and 0 bases from J, the junction contained 4 bases not matched to a gene. The CDR3 has 17 residues. The CDR3 sequence is CASSPRTSGANTGELFF. CDR3 nucleotides: TGTGCCAGCTCACCACGCACTAGCGGCGCGAACACCGGGGAGCTGTTTTTT.

This clonotype has at least ten counts. This chain joins TRBV7-3 and TRBJ1-6; D is uncertain. The CDR3 runs to 17 residues. Germline loops: CDR1 SGHTA, CDR2 FQGTGA. The V end lost 1 base, the J end lost 0 bases, and 10 bases lay between the germline ends. CDR3 amino acids: CASSLIRQRSYNSPLHF. The CDR3 DNA reads TGTGCCAGCAGCTTAATACGCCAGCGCTCCTATAATTCACCCCTCCACTTT.

Ten or more counts support this clonotype. The chain carries TRBV5-1 and TRBJ1-2, with TRBD1 matching over 8 bases. Germline V gene sequence: CDR1 SGHRS, CDR2 YFSETQ. V trimming: 2 bases; J trimming: 8 bases; junction bases outside the gene matches: 5. The CDR3 length is 13 residues. CDR3 loop: CASSLTGGVGYTF. DNA of the CDR3: TGCGCCAGCAGCTTAACAGGGGGGGTCGGCTACACCTTC.

This clonotype was detected many times. The V call is TRBV12-3 or TRBV12-4, the J call TRBJ1-1; D unresolved. This CDR3 has 15 amino acids. V lost 6 bases to trimming and J lost 1 base, with 15 bases between them. DNA of the CDR3: TGTGCCAGCAGCCGCGAGGAGGGAGGGAACACTGAAGCTTTCTTT. This codes for CASSREEGGNTEAFF.

This sequence joins TRBV5-1 and TRBJ2-7; 7 bases fit TRBD1. The CDR3 is 15 residues long. After removal of 3 bases from V and 6 bases from J, the junction contained 12 bases not matched to a gene. In germline, CDR1 is SGHRS, CDR2 YFSETQ. The CDR3 nucleotides are TGCGCCAGCAGCTCAAACAGGGGACCGGAAGGCGAGCAGTACTTC. As protein: CASSSNRGPEGEQYF.

In this sample, this clonotype turned up many times. V usage is TRBV20-1 and J usage is TRBJ2-7; D is unresolved. Trimming took 2 bases from V and 0 from J, leaving 8 bases between them. Germline CDR1 and CDR2: DFQATT and SNEGSKA (reference sequence). CDR3 length equals 13 residues. The CDR3 DNA sequence: TGCAGTGCTAGACGGCTTCTCTCCTACGAGCAGTACTTC. Its protein is CSARRLLSYEQYF.